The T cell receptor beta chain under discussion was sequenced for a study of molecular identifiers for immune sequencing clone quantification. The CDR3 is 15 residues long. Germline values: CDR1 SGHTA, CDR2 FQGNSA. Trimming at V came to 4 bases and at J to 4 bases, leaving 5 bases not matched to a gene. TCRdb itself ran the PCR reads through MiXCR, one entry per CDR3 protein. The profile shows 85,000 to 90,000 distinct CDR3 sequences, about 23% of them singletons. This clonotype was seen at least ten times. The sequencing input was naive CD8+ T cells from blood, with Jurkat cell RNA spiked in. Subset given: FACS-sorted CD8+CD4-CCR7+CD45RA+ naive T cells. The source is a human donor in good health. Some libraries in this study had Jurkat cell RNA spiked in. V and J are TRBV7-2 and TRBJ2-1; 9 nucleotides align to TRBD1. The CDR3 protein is CASSSPGTGYNEQFF. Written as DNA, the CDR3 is TGTGCCAGCAGCTCCCCCGGGACAGGGTACAATGAGCAGTTCTTC.